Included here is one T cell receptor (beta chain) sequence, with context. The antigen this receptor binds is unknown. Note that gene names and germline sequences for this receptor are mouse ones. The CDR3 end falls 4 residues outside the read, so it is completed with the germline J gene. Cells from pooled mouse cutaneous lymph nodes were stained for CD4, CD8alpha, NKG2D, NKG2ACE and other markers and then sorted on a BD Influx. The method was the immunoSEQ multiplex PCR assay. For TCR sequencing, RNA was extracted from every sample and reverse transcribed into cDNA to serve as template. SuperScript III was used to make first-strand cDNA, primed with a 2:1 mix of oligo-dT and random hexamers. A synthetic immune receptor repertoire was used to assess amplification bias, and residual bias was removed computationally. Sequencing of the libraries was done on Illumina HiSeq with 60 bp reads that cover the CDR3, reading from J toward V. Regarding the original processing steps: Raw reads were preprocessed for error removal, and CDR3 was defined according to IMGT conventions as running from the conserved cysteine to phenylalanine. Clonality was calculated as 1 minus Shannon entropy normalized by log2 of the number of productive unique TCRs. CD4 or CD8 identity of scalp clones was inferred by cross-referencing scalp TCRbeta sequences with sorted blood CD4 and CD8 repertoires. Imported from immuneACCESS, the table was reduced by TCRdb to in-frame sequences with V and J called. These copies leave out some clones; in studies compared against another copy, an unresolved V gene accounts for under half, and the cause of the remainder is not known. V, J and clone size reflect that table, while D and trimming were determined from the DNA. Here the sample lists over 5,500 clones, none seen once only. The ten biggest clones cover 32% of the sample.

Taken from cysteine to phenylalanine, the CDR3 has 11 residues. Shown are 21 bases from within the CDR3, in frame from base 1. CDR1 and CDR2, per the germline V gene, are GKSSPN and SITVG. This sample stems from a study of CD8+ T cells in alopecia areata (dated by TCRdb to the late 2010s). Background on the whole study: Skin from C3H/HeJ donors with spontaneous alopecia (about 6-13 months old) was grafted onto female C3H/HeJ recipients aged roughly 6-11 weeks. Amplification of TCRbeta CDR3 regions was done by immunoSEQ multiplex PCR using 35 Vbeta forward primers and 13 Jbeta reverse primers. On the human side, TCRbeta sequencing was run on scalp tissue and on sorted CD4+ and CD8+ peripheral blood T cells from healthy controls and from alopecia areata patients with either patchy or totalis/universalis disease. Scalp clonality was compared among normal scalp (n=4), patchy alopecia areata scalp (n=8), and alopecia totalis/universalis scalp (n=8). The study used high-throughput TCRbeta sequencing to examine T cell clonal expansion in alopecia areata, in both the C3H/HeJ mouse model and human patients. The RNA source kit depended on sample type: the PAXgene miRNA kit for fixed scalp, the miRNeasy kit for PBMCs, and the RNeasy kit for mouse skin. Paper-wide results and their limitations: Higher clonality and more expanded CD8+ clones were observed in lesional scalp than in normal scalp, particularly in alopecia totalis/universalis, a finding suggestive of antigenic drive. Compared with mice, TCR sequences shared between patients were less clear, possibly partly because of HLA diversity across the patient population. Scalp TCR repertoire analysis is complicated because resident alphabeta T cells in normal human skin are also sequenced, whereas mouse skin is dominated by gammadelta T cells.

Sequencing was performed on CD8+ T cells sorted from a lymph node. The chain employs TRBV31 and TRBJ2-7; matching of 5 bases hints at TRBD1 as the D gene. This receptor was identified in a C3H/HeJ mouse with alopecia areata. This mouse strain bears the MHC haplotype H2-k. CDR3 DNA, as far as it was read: TGTGCCTGGAGTCTAGGGGAT. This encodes CAWSLGD. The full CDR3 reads CAWSLGDEQYF.